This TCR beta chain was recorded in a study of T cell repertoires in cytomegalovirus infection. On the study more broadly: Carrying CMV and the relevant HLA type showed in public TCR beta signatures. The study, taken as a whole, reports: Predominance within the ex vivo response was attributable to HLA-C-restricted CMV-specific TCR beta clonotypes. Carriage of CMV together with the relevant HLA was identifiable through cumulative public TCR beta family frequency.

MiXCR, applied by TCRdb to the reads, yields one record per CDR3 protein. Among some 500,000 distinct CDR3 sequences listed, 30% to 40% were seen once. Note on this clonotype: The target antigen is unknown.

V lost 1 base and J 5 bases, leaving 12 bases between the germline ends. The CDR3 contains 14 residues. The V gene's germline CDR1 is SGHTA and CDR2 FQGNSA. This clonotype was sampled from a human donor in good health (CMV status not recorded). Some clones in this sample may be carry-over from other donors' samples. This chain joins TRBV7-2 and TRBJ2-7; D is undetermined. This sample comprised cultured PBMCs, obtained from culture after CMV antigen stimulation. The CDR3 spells CASSLDRLSNEQYF. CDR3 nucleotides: TGTGCCAGCAGCTTAGACCGTTTGTCGAACGAGCAGTACTTC.